This TCR beta chain stems from a study of identifying expanded T cells in peripheral blood. V lost 2 bases to trimming and J lost 9 bases, with 10 bases between them. The CDR3 sequence is 12 residues long. Looked up from germline, CDR1 is MGHDK and CDR2 is SYGVNS. The method was immunoSEQ multiplex PCR; TCRdb's version includes in-frame clones alone and lacks a portion of them. The sample has about 80,000 clones, more than 75% seen once; the top ten hold under 20%. No infections or other immune events were documented during collection. Study-wide results and limits: Across healthy donors, higher total template counts meant significantly greater approximately two-week count variance. Differentially abundant clones: roughly 1.2 between replicates, just under 17 at approximately 13 days, around 19 at four.

About this clone itself: Its antigen remains unidentified.

The chain recombines TRBV25-1 with TRBJ2-5; D is undetermined. The TCR was taken from a person aged 18 to 75 in good health. The sample was blood. The DNA for the CDR3 is TGTGCCAGCAGTGAAGGATGGAGATCCCAGTACTTC. Amino acid sequence: CASSEGWRSQYF.